This T cell receptor beta chain was sequenced during a study of T cell repertoires in ileal Crohn's disease. Whole-study context: Patients had a median approximately 8-year disease duration, and around 35% were active smokers. Every patient was operated on for stricturing (around 61%) or penetrating (approximately 40%) complications. General study points: High-frequency clones were more common in sorted CD8 than CD4 cells. The median delay to postoperative endoscopy was 6.9 months.

Time point meaning: neoterminal ileum biopsy at postoperative endoscopy, about 6 months after surgery. Using immunoSEQ multiplex PCR, the repertoire was profiled, and TCRdb retains in-frame clones only, with some absent. The sample contains 2,000 to 3,000 clones, just over 70% of which appear only once. Germline V gene lookup returns CDR1 MGHDK and CDR2 SYGVNS. V gave up 4 bases and J gave up 3 bases; unmatched junction bases: 4. The CDR3 is 14 residues long. This clone showed up just a few times. Its antigen is currently unknown. Sample: ileal tissue. This clonotype was sampled from an adult with Crohn's disease. The rearrangement uses TRBV25-1 and TRBJ1-1, with 8 bases aligning to TRBD1. CDR3 bases: TGTGCCAGCAGTGGGACAGGGCTCTACACTGAAGCTTTCTTT. Residues: CASSGTGLYTEAFF.